The 9 T cell receptor beta chains reported below all come from one sample, sequenced in a study of regulatory T cells in long-lasting Graves disease (dated by TCRdb to the early 2020s). Libraries came from multiplex PCR. The sample was run on an Illumina HiSeq 4000. iRepertoire HTBI primers and Arm-PCR amplification of CDR3 regions were used to construct TCR beta libraries. TCRdb reprocessing: public reads trimmed at Q25 with fastp, clones called with MiXCR, in-frame beta chains kept. Each entry is one CDR3 protein sequence, shown with its most common DNA and genes. Across this sample there are hundreds of thousands of distinct CDR3 sequences, with approximately 23% seen only once. Of the sample, 10% to 15% is held by the ten largest clones. This sample's time point label indicates: persistent/refractory GD, antithyroid drugs over 5 years with positive TRAb. For both TCR sequencing and RNA sequencing, RNA was extracted from PBMCs in TRIzol.

The sequenced sample was peripheral blood mononuclear cells (PBMCs), obtained when the disease was refractory, from a patient treated with antithyroid drugs. These receptors originate from a female donor with Graves disease.

This clonotype has a count of ten or more. The chain employs TRBV28 and TRBJ1-1; the D gene is possibly TRBD1 (5 bases). The CDR3 consists of 13 residues. Trimming left V 3 bases short and J 7 bases short, with 12 bases between. Germline V gene data show CDR1 as MDHEN and CDR2 as SYDVKM. CDR3 sequence: CASSFIGGIEAFF. The CDR3, as DNA: TGTGCCAGCAGTTTTATTGGGGGGATTGAAGCTTTCTTT.

To note about this clonotype: This may come from a read error, since a much larger clone is one base off. This chain connects TRBV6-1 to TRBJ2-2; D gene unclear. Trimming left V 0 bases short and J 7 bases short, with 0 bases between. Germline CDR1 reads MNHNS; CDR2 reads SASEGT. The CDR3 loop spans 11 amino acids. CDR3 in DNA: TGTGCCAGCAGTGAAGCCGGGGAGCTGTTTTTT. Translation gives CASSEAGELFF.

This clonotype was seen at least ten times. The rearrangement links TRBV19 to TRBJ1-2, with 8 bases fitting TRBD1. Germline V gene lookup returns CDR1 LNHDA and CDR2 SQIVND (reference sequence). This CDR3 is built from 16 residues. J was trimmed by 4 bases and V by 10 bases; bases with no gene match: 17. CDR3 amino acids: CATLTGTGWPGYGYTF. The CDR3 DNA sequence: TGTGCCACCCTAACCGGGACAGGATGGCCAGGCTATGGCTACACCTTC.

Only a few counts were recorded for this clonotype. The rearrangement uses TRBV27 and TRBJ1-5; D remains unclear. Looked up from germline, CDR1 is MNHEY and CDR2 is SMNVEV (reference sequence). CDR3 length equals 15 residues. V was clipped by 2 bases and J by 1 base, with 9 bases between them. The CDR3 region is CASSLSPPSNQPQHF. The CDR3 DNA reads as TGTGCCAGCAGTTTAAGTCCCCCAAGCAATCAGCCCCAGCATTTT.

This clonotype was seen many times. This chain links TRBV3-1 with TRBJ1-2; D possibly corresponds to TRBD1 (6 bases). The CDR3 spans 11 residues. Per germline, CDR1 LGHDT and CDR2 YNNKEL (reference sequence). V was clipped by 4 bases and J by 11 bases, with 11 bases between them. In DNA, the CDR3 is TGTGCCAGCAGCCTAGAAGGACAGTACACCTTC. It encodes CASSLEGQYTF.

This clonotype was counted many times. The J gene is TRBJ1-1, the V gene TRBV19, with 7 bases identical to TRBD1. The CDR3 spans 15 residues. Germline CDR1 and CDR2: LNHDA and SQIVND (reference sequence). J lost 6 bases, V lost 4 bases, and 11 bases had no gene match. CDR3 residues: CASSRQGGVLAEAFF. CDR3 nucleotides: TGTGCCAGTAGTAGACAGGGAGGGGTCCTTGCTGAAGCTTTCTTT.

As to this clonotype: The junction does not match germline at one end; this may be a read error. The rearrangement links TRBV5-1 to TRBJ1-1; D not certain. The germline CDR1 and CDR2 sequences are SGHRS and YFSETQ. This CDR3 is 13 amino acids long. Here the CDR3 reads CASSPTLRTEAFF. The CDR3 region has the DNA TGTGCCAGCAGCCCAACATTAAGGACTGAAGCTTTCTTT.

The chain employs TRBV3-1 and TRBJ2-7; 7 positions agree with TRBD2. This CDR3 comprises 15 residues. Per germline, CDR1 LGHDT and CDR2 YNNKEL (reference sequence). The V and J ends lost 0 bases and 6 bases, in that order; junction bases with no gene match: 8. This chain's CDR3 is CASSQDSGREGEQYF. The DNA of the CDR3 is TGTGCCAGCAGCCAAGATAGTGGCAGGGAGGGCGAGCAGTACTTC.

This clonotype was recorded a few times. This sequence joins TRBV10-3 and TRBJ2-7; D unclear. The CDR3 spans 14 residues. V shed 2 bases and J shed 3 bases, with 11 bases lying between them. The germline V gene encodes CDR1 ENHRY and CDR2 SYGVKD. The CDR3, as DNA: TGTGCCATCAGTGAGCGGGCAGGCCTCTACGAGCAGTACTTC. Translated: CAISERAGLYEQYF.